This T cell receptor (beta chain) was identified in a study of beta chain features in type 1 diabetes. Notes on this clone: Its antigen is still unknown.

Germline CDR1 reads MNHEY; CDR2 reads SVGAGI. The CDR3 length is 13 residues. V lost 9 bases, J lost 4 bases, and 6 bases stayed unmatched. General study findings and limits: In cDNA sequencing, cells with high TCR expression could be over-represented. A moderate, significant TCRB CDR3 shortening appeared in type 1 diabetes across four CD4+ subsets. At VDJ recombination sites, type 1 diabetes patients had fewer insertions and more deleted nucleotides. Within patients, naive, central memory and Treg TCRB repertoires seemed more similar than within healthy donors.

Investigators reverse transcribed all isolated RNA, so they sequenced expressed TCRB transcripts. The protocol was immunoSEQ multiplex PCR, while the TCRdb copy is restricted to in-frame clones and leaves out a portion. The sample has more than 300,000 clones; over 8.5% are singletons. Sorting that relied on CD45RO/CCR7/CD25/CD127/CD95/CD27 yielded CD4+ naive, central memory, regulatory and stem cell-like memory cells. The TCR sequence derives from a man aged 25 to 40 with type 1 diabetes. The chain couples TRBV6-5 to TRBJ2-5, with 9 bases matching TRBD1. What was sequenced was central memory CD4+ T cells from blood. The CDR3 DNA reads TGTGCCAGTAAACAGGGGGCTCGAGAGACCCAGTACTTC. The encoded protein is CASKQGARETQYF.